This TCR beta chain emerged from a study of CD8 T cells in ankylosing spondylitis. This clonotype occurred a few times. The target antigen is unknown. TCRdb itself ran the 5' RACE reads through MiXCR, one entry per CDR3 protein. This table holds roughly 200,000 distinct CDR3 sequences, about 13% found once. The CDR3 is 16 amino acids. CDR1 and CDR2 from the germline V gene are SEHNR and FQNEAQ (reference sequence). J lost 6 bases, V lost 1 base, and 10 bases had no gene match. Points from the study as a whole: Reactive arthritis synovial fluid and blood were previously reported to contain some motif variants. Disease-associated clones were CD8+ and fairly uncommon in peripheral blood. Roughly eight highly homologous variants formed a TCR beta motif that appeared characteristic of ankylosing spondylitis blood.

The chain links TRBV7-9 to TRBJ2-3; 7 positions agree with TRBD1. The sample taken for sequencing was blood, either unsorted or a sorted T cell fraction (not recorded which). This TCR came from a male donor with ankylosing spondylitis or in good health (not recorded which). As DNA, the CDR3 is TGTGCCAGCAGCTTAGTTAGGGGGCTGGGAACGGATACGCAGTATTTT. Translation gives CASSLVRGLGTDTQYF.